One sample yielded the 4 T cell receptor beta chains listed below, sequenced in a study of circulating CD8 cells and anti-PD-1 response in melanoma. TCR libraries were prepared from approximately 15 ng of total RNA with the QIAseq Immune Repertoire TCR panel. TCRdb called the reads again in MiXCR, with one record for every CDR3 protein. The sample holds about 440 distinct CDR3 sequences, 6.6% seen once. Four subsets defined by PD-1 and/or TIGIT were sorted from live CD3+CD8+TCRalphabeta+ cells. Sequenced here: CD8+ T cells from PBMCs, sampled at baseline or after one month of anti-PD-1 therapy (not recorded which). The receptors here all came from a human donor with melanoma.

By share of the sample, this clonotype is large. In DNA, the CDR3 is TGTGCATCAAATCTGATTCAAGGACAGGGGAGGAGGGCCTACGAGCAGTACTTC. Amino acid sequence: CASNLIQGQGRRAYEQYF. The chain uses TRBV2 and TRBJ2-7; TRBD1 matches 9 bases. Germline assignment: CDR1 SNHLY and CDR2 FYNNEI. There are 18 residues in the CDR3. Variable domain in full (rest from reference TRBV2 and TRBJ2-7): EPEVTQTPSHQVTQMGQEVILRCVPISNHLYFYWYRQILGQKVEFLVSFYNNEISEKSEIFDDQFSVERPDGSNFTLKIRSTKLEDSAMYFCASNLIQGQGRRAYEQYFGPGTRLTVT.

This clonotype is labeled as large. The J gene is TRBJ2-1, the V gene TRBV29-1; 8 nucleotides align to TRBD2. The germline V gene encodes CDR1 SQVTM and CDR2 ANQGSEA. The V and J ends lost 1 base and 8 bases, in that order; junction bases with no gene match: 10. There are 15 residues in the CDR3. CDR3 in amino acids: CSVEGGTSKRDEQFF. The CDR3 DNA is TGCAGCGTTGAAGGGGGGACTAGTAAGCGCGATGAGCAGTTCTTC.

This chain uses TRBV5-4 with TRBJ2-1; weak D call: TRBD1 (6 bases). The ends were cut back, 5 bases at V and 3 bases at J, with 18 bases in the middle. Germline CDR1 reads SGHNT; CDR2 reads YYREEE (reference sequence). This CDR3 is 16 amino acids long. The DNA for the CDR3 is TGTGCCAGCAGTTACCTCCGGGACACGGACTACAATGAGCAGTTCTTC. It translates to CASSYLRDTDYNEQFF.

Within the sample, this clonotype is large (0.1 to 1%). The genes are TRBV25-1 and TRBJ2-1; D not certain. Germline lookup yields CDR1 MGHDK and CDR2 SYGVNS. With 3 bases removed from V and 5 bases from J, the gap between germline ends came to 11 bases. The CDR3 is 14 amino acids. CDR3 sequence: CASSDAGSNNEQFF. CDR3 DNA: TGTGCCAGCAGTGACGCCGGGTCGAACAATGAGCAGTTCTTC.